What follows describes a single T cell receptor (beta chain). Its antigen remains undetermined. Base qualities were left out, and no much larger clone turns up one base away. A distance of 15 bases separates the germline ends of V and J, which lose 0 bases and 12 bases respectively. The cysteine opens and the phenylalanine closes a CDR3 of 14 amino acids. The CDR3 DNA has 42 bases and is translated from base 1. The CDR1 and CDR2 encoded by the germline V gene are LGHNA and YNFKEQ. Library creation used the immunoSEQ multiplex PCR assay. TCRdb re-hosts the immuneACCESS table, in-frame sequences only. Its copies lack some clones; in the studies checked, an unresolved V gene accounts for under half of them, and the cause for the rest is not known. This sample gives about 93,000 clones in total; approximately 92% of them show up just once. The ten largest clones represent 2% to 2.5% of the sample. The source of the sample is a study of T cell changes during pregnancy in multiple sclerosis (dated by TCRdb to the late 2010s). Notes on the research overall: In women with multiple sclerosis, the researchers looked at how the T cell repertoire shifted as pregnancy progressed.

This TCR came from a female donor with multiple sclerosis, enrolled in a pregnancy study. The sequence joins TRBV4-2 to TRBJ2-1; TRBD2 might be the D gene, on 7 matching bases. Specimen: peripheral blood, collected after pregnancy. CDR3 protein: CASSQDRLGGGQFF. The DNA sequence is as follows: TGTGCCAGCAGCCAAGATCGTCTAGGGGGGGGGCAGTTCTTC.